The rows below give T cell receptor beta chains drawn from one sample of a study of Ad26.COV2.S vaccination and SARS-CoV-2 variants. Only in-frame clones appear in the TCRdb table, and some are missing; sequencing was by immunoSEQ multiplex PCR. The sample consists of over 400,000 clones, about 92% of them appearing once. The sample was peripheral blood, taken in a trial of Ad26.COV2.S vaccine versus placebo. The source of these receptors is a person aged 18 to 59 who received the Ad26.COV2.S COVID-19 vaccine or a placebo. The CDR3 runs from the conserved cysteine through the conserved F or W. Clone sizes are given selectively: once, few, many, or a class where the clone is expanded.

CDR3 length	clone size	V gene	CDR3 protein
12	NA	TRBV6-5	CATEDRVNTIYF
13	NA	TRBV30	CAWSLDMNTEAFF
12	NA	TRBV7-9	CASSPQAEKLFF
14	NA	TRBV30	CARRLGQSTDTQYF
16	NA	TRBV7-8	CASSLTGGVNNYEQYF
15	NA	TRBV11-3	CASSLDGADYNEQFF
15	NA	TRBV2	CASSEAGGAFNEQFF
15	NA	TRBV6-5	CASSPGTGGRETQYF
15	NA	TRBV11-2	CASSLGGSLPETQYF
16	NA	TRBV4-1	CASSQDIREWETEAFF
15	NA	TRBV5-6	CASSLLRGGLYEQYF
16	NA	TRBV7-9	CASSPNRGLSGNEQFF
16	NA	TRBV4-3	CASSQETGGSNQPQHF
16	NA	TRBV7-6	CASSPKDTGLKYEQYF
13	NA	TRBV3-1/TRBV3-2	CASSQEIAYEQYF
12	NA	TRBV6-5	CASSTINNEQFF
16	NA	TRBV7-2	CASSGRTGRLPDTQYF
14	NA	TRBV6-5	CASSYRFSTDTQYF
12	NA	TRBV7-2	CAGGLPGNTIYF
14	NA	TRBV7-9	CASSGGAAQETQYF
15	once	TRBV5-4	CASSLQIFSTDTQYF
17	once	TRBV5-1	CASSLDSLSSSYNEQFF
12	NA	TRBV28	CASRLLRYGYTF
14	NA	TRBV28	CAVKVQGSNTEAFF
13	NA	TRBV30	CAWSPYRDTEAFF
14	NA	TRBV4-1	CASRGGAGTGELFF
18	NA	TRBV6-4	CASSDAPKTVPRAGELFF
19	few	TRBV4-1	CASSQDPRYRGDPNYGYTF
15	NA	TRBV6-5	CASSYLGQMNTEAFF
14	NA	TRBV11-2	CASSPSADQETQYF
14	NA	TRBV29-1	CSATGRGRTDTQYF